This TCR beta chain emerged from a study of blood T cell repertoires in COVID-19. Study summary: Samples of COVID-19 (acute and convalescent) were obtained from the United States, Italy and Spain. The cDNA or gDNA used as material had been derived from T cells, B-cell-depleted T cells, or PBMCs.

Original data processing: Scientists estimated how many nucleated cells there were by amplifying reference gene primers. The assay was immunoSEQ multiplex PCR, and TCRdb's table has in-frame clones only and misses some. V, J and clone size reflect that table, while D and trimming were determined from the DNA. Of a few hundred thousand clones detected, 85% to 90% appear once; the ten largest clones hold roughly 6.1%. Seattle's enrolled individuals joined amid active infection and were then monitored longitudinally. Sequencing was performed on peripheral blood. This sequence originates from a woman between 45 and 60 years old with COVID-19, enrolled during active disease.

DNA of the CDR3: TGTGCCACCAGTGAAAGCGGGAGAAGCACAGATACGCAGTATTTT. Its translation is CATSESGRSTDTQYF. The chain uses TRBV24-1 and TRBJ2-3; 8 positions agree with TRBD2. Unmatched junction bases numbered 2, after V lost 4 bases and J lost 0 bases. CDR1 is KGHDR and CDR2 is SFDVKD in the germline V gene. CDR3 length: 15 amino acids.